The 14 T cell receptor beta chains listed next were all sequenced from one sample in a study of beta chain features in type 1 diabetes. Reverse transcription of all isolated RNA meant that expressed TCRB transcripts were sequenced. Here immunoSEQ multiplex PCR was the method, and the copy in TCRdb shows in-frame clones only, minus some. The sample yields 900,000 or so clones, 15% to 20% seen once. Sequenced sample: naive CD4+ T cells from blood. The origin of the receptors is a woman between 18 and 29 years old in good health.

This chain joins TRBV10-2 and TRBJ2-7, with D unresolved. Trimming took 4 bases from V and 2 from J, leaving 9 bases between them. CDR1 and CDR2 (germline): WSHSY, SAAADI. The CDR3 spans 13 residues. The DNA for the CDR3 is TGCGCCAGCAGTGGGTCGGCGACCTACGAGCAGTACTTC. Translated, it gives CASSGSATYEQYF.

J is TRBJ2-1 and V is TRBV5-1; TRBD2 agrees at 7 bases. Trimming took 1 base from V and 4 from J; bases not matched to a gene: 17. Germline values: CDR1 SGHRS, CDR2 YFSETQ. The CDR3 contains 19 residues. This chain's CDR3 is CASSLPSGRTYGVYNEQFF. CDR3 nucleotide sequence: TGCGCCAGCAGCTTGCCTAGCGGCAGAACTTATGGGGTATACAATGAGCAGTTCTTC.

This clone was seen a handful of times. The chain carries TRBV27 and TRBJ2-3; 7 bases line up with TRBD1. The CDR3 loop spans 15 amino acids. Germline V lookup: CDR1 MNHEY, CDR2 SMNVEV (reference sequence). V gave up 3 bases and J gave up 3 bases; unmatched junction bases: 6. CDR3 nucleotides: TGTGCCAGCAGTTTGAGGACAGGAGGTACAGATACGCAGTATTTT. Translating gives CASSLRTGGTDTQYF.

This clone was seen a handful of times. This chain links TRBV18 with TRBJ2-7; 9 bases match TRBD2. V lost 2 bases and J lost 2; bases outside the gene matches: 7. The germline V gene encodes CDR1 KGHSH and CDR2 LQKENI. CDR3 length equals 16 residues. The CDR3 spells CASSPNSGGRAYEQYF. CDR3 DNA sequence: TGTGCCAGCTCACCAAATAGCGGGGGCCGCGCCTACGAGCAGTACTTC.

The rearrangement joins TRBV9 to TRBJ2-5, with TRBD2 identical over 11 bases. V lost 4 bases and J lost 0; bases outside the gene matches: 11. Germline V gene sequence: CDR1 SGDLS, CDR2 YYNGEE. This CDR3 is built from 18 residues. The CDR3 DNA is TGTGCCAGCAGCCCGGGACTAGCGGCACACAGGTACCAAGAGACCCAGTACTTC. Translated, it gives CASSPGLAAHRYQETQYF. Full variable domain (rest looked up from reference TRBV9 and TRBJ2-5): DSGVTQTPKHLITATGQRVTLRCSPRSGDLSVYWYQQSLDQGLQFLIQYYNGEERAKGNILERFSAQQFPDLHSELNLSSLELGDSALYFCASSPGLAAHRYQETQYFGPGTRLLVL.

This CDR3 reads CASISRATSVPRTDTQYF. The CDR3 nucleotides are TGTGCCAGCATTTCAAGGGCGACTAGCGTGCCTCGCACAGATACGCAGTATTTT. The chain joins TRBV27 to TRBJ2-3, with TRBD2 matching over 8 bases. The CDR3 is made up of 18 amino acids. V lost 7 bases to trimming and J lost 1 base; unmatched junction nucleotides: 16. The germline V gene has CDR1 MNHEY and CDR2 SMNVEV (reference sequence).

The chain couples TRBV28 to TRBJ1-3; D ambiguous. Germline lookup yields CDR1 MDHEN and CDR2 SYDVKM. V was pared by 6 bases and J by 0 bases, with 9 bases between. The CDR3 runs 14 residues. The CDR3 sequence: CASRTVLSGNTIYF. The CDR3 coding sequence is TGTGCCAGCAGGACGGTCCTCTCTGGAAACACCATATATTTT.

This clone was detected a few times. This sequence joins TRBV28 and TRBJ2-7, with 11 positions matching TRBD1. CDR3 length: 12 amino acids. V lost 5 bases, J lost 11 bases, and 5 bases stayed unmatched. Germline lookup yields CDR1 MDHEN and CDR2 SYDVKM. CDR3 protein: CASSLRTGGEYF. CDR3 in DNA: TGTGCCAGCAGTCTCCGGACAGGGGGCGAGTACTTC.

V and J are TRBV6-6 and TRBJ1-2; D not certain. The germline V gene encodes CDR1 MNHNY and CDR2 SVGAGI (reference sequence). The CDR3 consists of 13 residues. Trimming left V 2 bases short and J 4 bases short, with 8 bases between. The CDR3 spells CASSYEKGYGYTF. As DNA, the CDR3 is TGTGCCAGCAGTTACGAGAAGGGCTATGGCTACACCTTC.

This clone was recorded a few times. The junction departs from germline at one end; a sequencing error may be responsible. The V gene is TRBV6-4, the J gene TRBJ1-4; a weak D match, TRBD1 (5 bases). The CDR3 runs to 10 residues. CDR1 is MRHNA, CDR2 SNTAGT, per germline. CDR3 nucleotides: TGTGCCACCCGGGGGTCAACGAGCAATTTT. Amino acid sequence: CATRGSTSNF.

The genes are TRBV6-5 and TRBJ1-5; no definite D call. The germline V and J ends were trimmed by 2 bases and 5 bases, with 13 bases remaining between them. CDR3 length: 15 amino acids. Looked up from germline, CDR1 is MNHEY and CDR2 is SVGAGI. The CDR3 here is CASSYGPSPHQPQHF. CDR3 coding DNA: TGTGCCAGCAGTTACGGACCCTCCCCCCATCAGCCCCAGCATTTT.

The chain recombines TRBV7-2 with TRBJ2-3; 8 nucleotides agree with TRBD2. CDR3 length equals 15 residues. The ends lost 3 bases at V and 3 bases at J; junction bases unmatched: 5. Per germline, CDR1 SGHTA and CDR2 FQGNSA. The DNA for the CDR3 is TGTGCCAGCAGCTTCTGGGGACTAGGAACAGATACGCAGTATTTT. Translating gives CASSFWGLGTDTQYF.

This chain links TRBV7-6 with TRBJ2-5, with 9 bases that match TRBD1. Trimming at V came to 0 bases and at J to 5 bases, leaving 4 bases not matched to a gene. Germline CDR1 SGHVS, CDR2 FNYEAQ. The CDR3 has 15 amino acids. CDR3 amino acids: CASSLATGGWETQYF. The CDR3 DNA reads TGTGCCAGCAGCTTAGCCACAGGGGGCTGGGAGACCCAGTACTTC.

This chain uses TRBV5-1 with TRBJ2-1, with 7 bases aligning to TRBD2. J lost 6 bases, V lost 2 bases, and 5 bases had no gene match. Germline CDR1 is SGHRS and CDR2 is YFSETQ. This CDR3 is built from 14 residues. The CDR3 DNA reads as TGCGCCAGCAGCTTCGGGGGAGGGCCCAATGAGCAGTTCTTC. This encodes CASSFGGGPNEQFF.